This is a list of T cell receptor beta chains from one sample in a study of shared clonotypes between healthy human individuals. Sequencing used immunoSEQ multiplex PCR; TCRdb keeps in-frame clones, though not all of them. Here the sample spans roughly 2.5 million clones, 90% to 95% being singletons. The sample taken for sequencing was naive CD4+ T cells sorted from blood. These TCRs come from a man aged 18 to 30 in good health. Both conserved end residues are part of each CDR3.

TRBV7-9,TRBJ2-3,CASSLLRKTGAHTDTQYF
TRBV10-2,TRBJ2-1,CASNPTSGGSYNEQFF
TRBV10-3,TRBJ2-7,CATTGSYEQYF
TRBV14,TRBJ1-4,CASSQELGVNEKLFF
TRBV19,TRBJ2-5,CASSLLGSGETQYF
TRBV7-2,TRBJ2-4,CASSLGPGGLAKNIQYF
TRBV29-1,TRBJ2-3,CSSNSPGGADTQYF
TRBV29-1,TRBJ1-2,CSVEGPGNYGYTF
TRBV5-1,TRBJ1-5,CASSLGSSGPNQPQHF
TRBV6-5,TRBJ2-4,CASSFGTGKNIQYF
TRBV28,TRBJ1-6,CASLSDNSPLHF
TRBV5-1,TRBJ1-4,CASSLASGPIEKLFF
TRBV5-1,TRBJ2-3,CASSLKQSTDTQYF
TRBV28,TRBJ1-3,CASSRTGNTIYF
TRBV7-2,TRBJ2-3,CASSLVGGGGTDTQYF
TRBV19,TRBJ1-2,CASSIQWDNRHGYTF
TRBV27,TRBJ1-5,CASSDLGQPNQPQHF
TRBV29-1,TRBJ2-6,CSVDKERGGAGANVLTF
TRBV18,TRBJ1-5,CASSADRVGQPQHF
TRBV18,TRBJ2-2,CASSPGTVANTGELFF
TRBV27,TRBJ2-2,CASSWGRGANTGELFF
TRBV23-1,TRBJ1-5,CASSQSDREVNQPQHF
TRBV20-1,TRBJ2-7,CSALQGYEQYF
TRBV7-6,TRBJ2-3,CASSSSPDTQYF
TRBV11-2,TRBJ2-7,CASSSLGGSYEQYF
TRBV6-6,TRBJ1-1,CAGGLGTEAFF
TRBV28,TRBJ1-6,CASSAGTANPYNSPLHF
TRBV10-3,TRBJ2-7,CAISEYEGAWPNF
TRBV10-1,TRBJ1-1,CASSDGFYTEAFF
TRBV19,TRBJ1-2,CASSMGSGQYHYGYTF
TRBV7-9,TRBJ2-7,CASSTLGAGGWYF
TRBV4-1,TRBJ2-3,CASSQARTSGRKGADTQYF
TRBV10-3,TRBJ1-1,CAISEPSLRGGTEAFF
TRBV2,TRBJ1-2,CASMRGPLGYTF